This T cell receptor beta chain was identified during a study of T-cell reconstitution after alpha-beta-depleted transplantation in children. Study-wide results and limits: T cells produced anew were the main source of T-cell counts and diversity one year after transplant. The origin of alpha-beta T cells about two months after transplant was reportedly several hundred expanded graft clones. For some patients, TCRbeta diversity was high at day 60 because of recipient T cells and thymic progenitors that survived.

V lost 3 bases and J 7 bases, leaving 26 bases between the germline ends. CDR1 and CDR2 (germline): SGHRS, YFSETQ. This CDR3 contains 18 residues. Preparing the TCRbeta library involved the use of unique molecular identifiers. TCRdb called the PCR reads again in MiXCR, with one record for every CDR3 protein. This table has roughly 5,000 distinct CDR3 sequences, about 7% appearing once. By sample share, this clonotype is medium-sized. Its antigen is still unknown. This receptor was identified in a boy younger than two who had a stem cell transplant for SCID, so the T cells may come from the graft donor. The input for sequencing was PBMCs, mostly from graft donor cells, taken 60 days after TCRalphabeta/CD19-depleted stem cell transplant. V is TRBV5-1 and J is TRBJ2-1; TRBD1 or TRBD2 may be the D gene (6 bases each). CDR3 bases: TGCGCCAGCAGCTCGCCCCCGGAGGGACACCCACGAGAGAATGAGCAGTTCTTC. It specifies CASSSPPEGHPRENEQFF. Full variable domain (missing parts from reference TRBV5-1 and TRBJ2-1): KAGVTQTPRYLIKTRGQQVTLSCSPISGHRSVSWYQQTPGQGLQFLFEYFSETQRNKGNFPGRFSGRQFSNSRSEMNVSTLELGDSALYLCASSSPPEGHPRENEQFFGPGTRLTVL.